The rows below give T cell receptor beta chains drawn from one sample of a study of vaccination effects on CD4 cells after COVID-19. No cognate antigen is known for these TCRs. Generated by immunoSEQ multiplex PCR, the TCRdb table keeps only in-frame clones and is missing some. This table holds around 63,000 clones, around 75% found once. Material: CD4+ T cells from PBMCs cultured with HCoV-OC43 spike peptides, obtained before COVID-19 vaccination. The receptor source for this set is a human donor who received a COVID-19 vaccine. CDR3s include the opening cysteine and the closing phenylalanine or tryptophan. A D gene is named only where the DNA matches it firmly. Not all rows give a size; the values are once, few, many and, for expanded clones, a class.

TRBV27,TRBJ1-2,.,13,few,CASSLYGNYGYTF,TGTGCCAGCAGTTTATATGGGAACTATGGCTACACCTTC
TRBV5-1,TRBJ2-3,.,14,.,CASSLARGTDTQYF,TGCGCCAGCAGCTTGGCAAGGGGCACAGATACGCAGTATTTT
TRBV5-4,TRBJ2-5,.,15,.,CASSLRQGSTETQYF,TGTGCCAGCAGCTTGCGGCAGGGGAGTACGGAGACCCAGTACTTC
TRBV7-2,TRBJ2-5,TRBD2,16,.,CASSLAWSGGQETQYF,TGTGCCAGCAGCTTAGCGTGGAGCGGGGGACAAGAGACCCAGTACTTC
TRBV6-6,TRBJ1-5,TRBD1,18,.,CASSPRTGGINSNQPQHF,TGTGCCAGCAGTCCCCGGACAGGGGGAATTAATAGCAATCAGCCCCAGCATTTT
TRBV14,TRBJ1-1,.,14,.,CASSQETVNTEAFF,TGTGCCAGCAGCCAGGAGACAGTGAACACTGAAGCTTTCTTT
TRBV15,TRBJ2-1,.,16,.,CATSRDPRASYNEQFF,TGTGCCACCAGCAGAGATCCCAGGGCCTCCTACAATGAGCAGTTCTTC
TRBV5-1,TRBJ2-3,TRBD1,15,medium-sized,CASSRPGQGRDTQYF,TGCGCCAGCAGCCGTCCGGGACAGGGTAGGGATACGCAGTATTTT
TRBV19,TRBJ1-2,TRBD1,13,.,CASSLDRGYGYTF,TGTGCCAGTAGTCTAGACAGGGGCTATGGCTACACCTTC
TRBV28,TRBJ1-4,.,14,.,CASSLGGTNEKLFF,TGTGCCAGCAGTTTGGGTGGAACTAATGAAAAACTGTTTTTT
TRBV2,TRBJ2-5,.,14,.,CASSENLGSGSQYF,TGTGCCAGCAGTGAAAACCTTGGCTCGGGGTCCCAGTACTTC
TRBV6-1,TRBJ2-1,.,15,.,CASSERTSLGNEQFF,TGTGCCAGCAGTGAAAGAACTAGTCTAGGCAATGAGCAGTTCTTC
TRBV5-1,TRBJ2-3,TRBD2,14,.,CASSSGGVSDTQYF,TGCGCCAGCAGTAGCGGGGGAGTGTCAGATACGCAGTATTTT
TRBV4-1,TRBJ1-2,TRBD1,17,.,CASSQVGQGSAKKGYTF,TGCGCCAGCAGCCAAGTGGGACAGGGGTCGGCGAAGAAGGGCTACACCTTC
TRBV7-8,TRBJ1-4,.,15,few,CASSRNRVSNEKLFF,TGTGCCAGCAGTCGAAACAGGGTTTCTAATGAAAAACTGTTTTTT
TRBV2,TRBJ1-2,.,12,.,CASSWTERGYTF,TGTGCCAGCAGTTGGACCGAACGGGGCTACACCTTC
TRBV9,TRBJ1-2,TRBD1,14,.,CASSGGQGNYGYTF,TGTGCCAGCAGCGGGGGACAGGGAAACTATGGCTACACCTTC
TRBV9,TRBJ2-4,TRBD2,17,.,CASSSNPSGAAKNIQYF,TGTGCCAGCAGCTCGAACCCTAGCGGAGCGGCCAAAAACATTCAGTACTTC
TRBV19,TRBJ2-1,.,14,.,CASSIRGAVDEQFF,TGTGCCAGTAGTATTCGGGGGGCTGTGGATGAGCAGTTCTTC
TRBV6-5,TRBJ1-2,TRBD1,14,.,CASSNYRGNYGYTF,TGTGCCAGCAGTAACTACAGGGGAAACTATGGCTACACCTTC
TRBV27,TRBJ2-1,.,15,.,CASLRFPSSYNEQFF,TGTGCCAGCCTCAGGTTCCCGAGCTCCTACAATGAGCAGTTCTTC
TRBV3-1/TRBV3-2,TRBJ2-2,.,11,.,CASSRIRELFF,TGTGCCAGCAGCCGTATCCGGGAGCTGTTTTTT
TRBV7-3,TRBJ2-5,TRBD2,16,.,CASSLRASGGQETQYF,TGTGCCAGCAGCTTAAGGGCTAGCGGGGGGCAAGAGACCCAGTACTTC
TRBV9,TRBJ1-1,.,15,.,CASSPIGGMNTEAFF,TGTGCCAGCAGCCCCATCGGTGGGATGAACACTGAAGCTTTCTTT
TRBV7-9,TRBJ1-1,.,14,.,CASSLESTASEAFF,TGTGCCAGCAGCTTAGAATCGACAGCGTCTGAAGCTTTCTTT
TRBV7-9,TRBJ2-5,TRBD1,14,.,CATQGTGRLETQYF,TGTGCCACCCAGGGGACAGGCCGTTTAGAGACCCAGTACTTC
TRBV7-9,TRBJ2-5,TRBD2,16,.,CASSLLAGGRQETQYF,TGTGCCAGCAGCCTACTAGCGGGGGGTCGGCAAGAGACCCAGTACTTC
TRBV5-8,TRBJ2-3,.,16,.,CASPGPPGEITDTQYF,TGTGCCAGTCCGGGCCCCCCCGGGGAGATCACAGATACGCAGTATTTT
TRBV7-3,TRBJ2-3,.,14,.,CASSDYSGGDTQYF,TGTGCCAGCAGCGACTATAGCGGTGGAGATACGCAGTATTTT
TRBV5-1,TRBJ2-2,TRBD1,15,.,CASSRQGVGTGELFF,TGCGCCAGCAGCCGACAGGGGGTGGGCACCGGGGAGCTGTTTTTT
TRBV11-2,TRBJ1-1,.,14,.,CASSVDRTSTEAFF,TGTGCCAGCAGCGTAGACCGCACCTCCACTGAAGCTTTCTTT
TRBV18,TRBJ2-1,TRBD2,16,few,CASSPPEGLAGNEQFF,TGTGCCAGCTCACCTCCCGAGGGACTAGCGGGCAATGAGCAGTTCTTC
TRBV18,TRBJ1-5,.,13,.,CASSPGSNQPQHF,TGTGCCAGCTCACCGGGGAGCAATCAGCCCCAGCATTTT
TRBV4-1,TRBJ1-5,.,15,.,CASSQEGGGIQPQHF,TGCGCCAGCAGCCAAGAAGGCGGGGGCATCCAGCCCCAGCATTTT
TRBV19,TRBJ1-5,.,18,.,CASANSPAGSPSPQPQHF,TGTGCCAGTGCCAATAGCCCCGCAGGGTCCCCCTCTCCCCAGCCCCAGCATTTT